This TCR beta chain was found in a study of cytomegalovirus exposure and HLA in healthy donors. Regarding the study as a whole: The later analysis indicated that the majority of CMV-associated TCR beta chains appeared HLA-restricted. Accurate HLA-A and HLA-B prediction from TCR beta sequences was reported for most subjects.

Of note for this clone: Antigen unknown.

V was cut by 0 bases and J by 7 bases, with 16 bases left in between. Germline V gene data show CDR1 as SGHTA and CDR2 as FQGNSA. The CDR3 is made up of 16 amino acids. It was with 60 Vbeta and 13 Jbeta primers that the PCR ran. Generated by immunoSEQ multiplex PCR, the TCRdb table keeps only in-frame clones and is missing some. The sample shows 130,000 to 150,000 clones, roughly 80% of them seen only once. The chain couples TRBV7-2 to TRBJ2-1; tentatively, D is TRBD2 (6 bases). This TCR was recovered from a woman aged 25 to 39 in good health and CMV-seronegative. Sequencing was done on a sample of PBMCs. The CDR3 protein is CASSLAGGTTPNEQFF. As DNA, the CDR3 is TGTGCCAGCAGCTTAGCTGGCGGGACGACCCCAAATGAGCAGTTCTTC.